This T cell receptor (beta chain) was sequenced in a study of identical twins' blood T cells. At the level of the study: Some 50 million reads covered about 6 alpha-chain and about 6 beta-chain libraries.

This clonotype turned up a few times. Germline V lookup: CDR1 DFQATT, CDR2 SNEGSKA (reference sequence). The CDR3 loop spans 11 amino acids. V dropped 3 bases and J dropped 9 bases, with 11 bases sitting between them. Six healthy women, forming three identical twin pairs, donated samples. Reared together, all three twin pairs probably met the same infectious agents and vaccines. Both ends of each TCR cDNA library bore sample-specific barcodes. In TCRdb, the 5' RACE reads were re-called with MiXCR into one record per CDR3 protein. The sample has 300,000 to 400,000 distinct CDR3 sequences, under 30% seen once; the top ten hold 6% to 7%.

The sequenced sample consisted of PBMCs. The source of this sequence is a woman aged 18-49 years in good health. The chain uses TRBV20-1 and TRBJ1-2; D is undetermined. The CDR3 loop reads CSASLPTSYTF. The CDR3 DNA reads TGCAGTGCTAGCCTTCCGACCAGCTACACCTTC.